Presented here are 8 T cell receptor beta chains from one specimen sequenced in a study of beta chain features in type 1 diabetes. The whole isolated RNA underwent reverse transcription, so sequencing captured expressed TCRB transcripts. Here immunoSEQ multiplex PCR was the method, and the copy in TCRdb shows in-frame clones only, minus some. The repertoire holds under 450,000 clones, with approximately 15% as singletons. The specimen sequenced was naive CD4+ T cells from blood. The origin of the receptors is a man under 40 in good health.

This clone was detected only a few times. The rearrangement joins TRBV11-2 to TRBJ2-4; 8 bases map to TRBD1. J lost 4 bases, V lost 5 bases, and 4 bases had no gene match. This CDR3 is built from 14 residues. The germline gives CDR1 SGHAT, CDR2 FQNNGV. Here the CDR3 DNA reads TGTGCCAGCAGCATCGGACAGGGAAAAAACATTCAGTACTTC. Its translation is CASSIGQGKNIQYF.

The rearrangement uses TRBV7-2 and TRBJ1-5; D not certain. The CDR3 has 17 amino acids. CDR1 and CDR2 from the germline V gene are SGHTA and FQGNSA. Trimming left V 5 bases short and J 3 bases short, with 20 bases between. CDR3 bases: TGTGCCAGCAGCCCCGAGATAGGCAGCTTAATCAATCAGCCCCAGCATTTT. Its protein is CASSPEIGSLINQPQHF.

This clone was recorded a few times. The chain carries TRBV7-9 and TRBJ1-4; D not resolved. The V gene lost 3 bases and the J gene lost 12 bases, with 11 bases spanning the gap. The CDR3 totals 12 residues. Germline assignment: CDR1 SEHNR and CDR2 FQNEAQ (reference sequence). As DNA, the CDR3 is TGTGCCAGCAGCTTTCCCGGTGGGGAACTGTTTTTT. Amino acids: CASSFPGGELFF.

This clone was counted only a few times. DNA for the CDR3: TGTGCCAGCGCGGGTAGCGGGATATTGTCCTACGAGCAGTACGTC. Its translation is CASAGSGILSYEQYV. This chain connects TRBV7-8 to TRBJ2-7; 8 bases match TRBD2. The CDR3 runs 15 residues. Germline assignment: CDR1 SGHVS and CDR2 FQNEAQ. V dropped 8 bases and J dropped 1; count of bases not matched to a gene: 10.

The chain employs TRBV11-2 and TRBJ2-1; D remains ambiguous. The CDR3 contains 11 residues. Germline assignment: CDR1 SGHAT and CDR2 FQNNGV. V lost 5 bases, J lost 6 bases, and 5 bases lay in between. The chain's CDR3 is CASSRTNEQFF. CDR3 bases: TGTGCCAGCAGCCGAACCAATGAGCAGTTCTTC. The whole variable domain, filled in from reference TRBV11-2 and TRBJ2-1, reads EAGVAQSPRYKIIEKRQSVAFWCNPISGHATLYWYQQILGQGPKLLIQFQNNGVVDDSQLPKDRFSAERLKGVDSTLKIQPAKLEDSAVYLCASSRTNEQFFGPGTRLTVL.

The rearrangement uses TRBV6-5 and TRBJ2-1; 8 nucleotides align to TRBD2. Germline CDR1 MNHEY, CDR2 SVGAGI. The CDR3 is made up of 14 amino acids. The J segment lost 9 bases and the V segment lost 0 bases, leaving 4 bases of the junction unmatched. This CDR3 is CASSYSSGIGEQFF. The CDR3 DNA is TGTGCCAGCAGTTACTCTAGCGGGATCGGTGAGCAGTTCTTC.

The chain carries TRBV19 and TRBJ2-5; D is perhaps TRBD2 (6 bases). Trimming removed 6 bases at V and 2 bases at J, with 22 bases between. The CDR3 consists of 17 residues. Germline loops: CDR1 LNHDA, CDR2 SQIVND (reference sequence). CDR3 sequence (DNA): TGTGCCAGTAGCCCCCGACTAGACTTCAAACTACAAGAGACCCAGTACTTC. Translating gives CASSPRLDFKLQETQYF. The full variable domain, in which reference TRBV19 and TRBJ2-5 provide the parts outside the CDR3, is DGGITQSPKYLFRKEGQNVTLSCEQNLNHDAMYWYRQDPGQGLRLIYYSQIVNDFQKGDIAEGYSVSREKKESFPLTVTSAQKNPTAFYLCASSPRLDFKLQETQYFGPGTRLLVL.

The chain employs TRBV7-9 and TRBJ2-7; possibly TRBD2 for D (6 bases). The CDR3 sequence is 16 residues long. Per germline, CDR1 SEHNR and CDR2 FQNEAQ (reference sequence). V was cut by 3 bases and J by 2 bases, with 17 bases left in between. CDR3 nucleotides: TGTGCCAGCAGCTTGGGGCAGCCCCCGGGGGCCTACGAGCAGTACTTC. Protein sequence: CASSLGQPPGAYEQYF.